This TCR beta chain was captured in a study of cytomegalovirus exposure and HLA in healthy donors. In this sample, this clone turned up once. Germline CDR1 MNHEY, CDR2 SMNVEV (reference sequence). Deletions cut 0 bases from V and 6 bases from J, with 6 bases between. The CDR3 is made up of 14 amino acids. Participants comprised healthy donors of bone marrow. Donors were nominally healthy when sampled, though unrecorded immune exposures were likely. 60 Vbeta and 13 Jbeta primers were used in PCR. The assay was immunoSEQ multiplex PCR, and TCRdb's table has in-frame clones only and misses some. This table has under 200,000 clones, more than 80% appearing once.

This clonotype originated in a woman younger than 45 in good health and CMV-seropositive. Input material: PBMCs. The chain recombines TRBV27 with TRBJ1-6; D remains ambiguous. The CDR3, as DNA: TGTGCCAGCAGTTTATCCCCAGTTAATTCACCCCTCCACTTT. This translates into CASSLSPVNSPLHF.